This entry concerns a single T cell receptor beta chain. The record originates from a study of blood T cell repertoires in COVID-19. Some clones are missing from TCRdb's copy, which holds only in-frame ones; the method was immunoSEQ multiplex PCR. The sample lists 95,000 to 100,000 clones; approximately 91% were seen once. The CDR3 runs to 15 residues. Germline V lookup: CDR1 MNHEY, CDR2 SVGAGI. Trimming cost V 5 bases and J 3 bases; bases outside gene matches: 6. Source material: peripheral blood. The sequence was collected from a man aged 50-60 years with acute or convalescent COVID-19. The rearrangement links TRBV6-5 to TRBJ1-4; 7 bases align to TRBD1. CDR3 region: CASSPGQLPNEKLFF. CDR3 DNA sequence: TGTGCCAGCAGTCCGGGACAGCTGCCTAATGAAAAACTGTTTTTT.